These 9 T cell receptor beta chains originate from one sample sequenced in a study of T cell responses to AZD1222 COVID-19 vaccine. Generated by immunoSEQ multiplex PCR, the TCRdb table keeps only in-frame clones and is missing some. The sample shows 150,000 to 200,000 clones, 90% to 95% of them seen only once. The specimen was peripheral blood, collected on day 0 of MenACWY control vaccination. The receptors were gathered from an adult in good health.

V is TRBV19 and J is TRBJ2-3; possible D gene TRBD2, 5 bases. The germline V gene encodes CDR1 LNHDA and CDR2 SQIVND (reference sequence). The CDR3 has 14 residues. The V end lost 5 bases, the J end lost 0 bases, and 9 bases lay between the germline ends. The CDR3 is CASSPGLSTDTQYF. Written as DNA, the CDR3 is TGTGCCAGTAGTCCAGGACTGAGCACAGATACGCAGTATTTT.

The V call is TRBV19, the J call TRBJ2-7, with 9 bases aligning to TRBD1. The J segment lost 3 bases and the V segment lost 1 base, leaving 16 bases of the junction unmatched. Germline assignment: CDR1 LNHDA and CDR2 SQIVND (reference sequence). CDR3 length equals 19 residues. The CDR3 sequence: CASSIALWEQGAANYEQYF. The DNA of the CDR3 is TGTGCCAGTAGTATAGCTCTCTGGGAACAGGGGGCGGCAAACTACGAGCAGTACTTC.

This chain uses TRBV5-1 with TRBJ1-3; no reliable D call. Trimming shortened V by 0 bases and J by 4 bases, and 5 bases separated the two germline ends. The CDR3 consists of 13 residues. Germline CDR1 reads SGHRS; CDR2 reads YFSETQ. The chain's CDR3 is CASSLGQGNTIYF. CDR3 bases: TGCGCCAGCAGCTTGGGCCAGGGAAACACCATATATTTT.

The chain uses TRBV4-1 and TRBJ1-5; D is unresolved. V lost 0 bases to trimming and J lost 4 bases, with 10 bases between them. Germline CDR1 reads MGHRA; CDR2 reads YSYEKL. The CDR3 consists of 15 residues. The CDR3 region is CASSQDSQRNQPQHF. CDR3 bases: TGCGCCAGCAGCCAAGATTCCCAGCGGAATCAGCCCCAGCATTTT.

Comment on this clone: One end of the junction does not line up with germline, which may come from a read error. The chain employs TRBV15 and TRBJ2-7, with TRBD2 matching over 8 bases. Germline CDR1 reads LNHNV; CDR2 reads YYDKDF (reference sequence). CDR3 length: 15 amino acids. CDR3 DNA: TGTGCCACCAGCAGAGGGACCAGCGGGAGTTACGGGCAGTACTTC. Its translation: CATSRGTSGSYGQYF.

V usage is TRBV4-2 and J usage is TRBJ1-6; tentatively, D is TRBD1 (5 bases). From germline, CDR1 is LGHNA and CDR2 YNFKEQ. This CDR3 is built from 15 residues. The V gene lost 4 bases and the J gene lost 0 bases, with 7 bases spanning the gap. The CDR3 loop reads CASSPDSSYNSPLHF. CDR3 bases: TGTGCCAGCAGCCCAGACAGCTCCTATAATTCACCCCTCCACTTT.

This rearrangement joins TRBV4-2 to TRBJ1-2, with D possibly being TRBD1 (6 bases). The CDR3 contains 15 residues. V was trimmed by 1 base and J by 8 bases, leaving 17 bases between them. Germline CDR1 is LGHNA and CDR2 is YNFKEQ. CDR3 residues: CASSQGVGGLGGYTF. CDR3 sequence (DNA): TGTGCCAGCAGCCAAGGGGTCGGGGGGCTAGGAGGCTACACCTTC.

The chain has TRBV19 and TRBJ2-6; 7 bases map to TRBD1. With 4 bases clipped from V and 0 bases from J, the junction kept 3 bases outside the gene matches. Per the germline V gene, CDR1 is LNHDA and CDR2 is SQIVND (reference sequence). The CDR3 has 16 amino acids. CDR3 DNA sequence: TGTGCCAGTAGTAACCGACAGGGCTCTGGGGCCAACGTCCTGACTTTC. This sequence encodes CASSNRQGSGANVLTF.

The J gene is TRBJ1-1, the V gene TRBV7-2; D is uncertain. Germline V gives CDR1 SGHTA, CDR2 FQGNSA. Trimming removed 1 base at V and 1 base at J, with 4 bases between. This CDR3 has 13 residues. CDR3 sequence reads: CASSLGQNTEAFF. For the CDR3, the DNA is TGTGCCAGCAGCTTAGGGCAGAACACTGAAGCTTTCTTT.